The 32 T cell receptor beta chains in this list originate from one sample, sequenced in a study of T-cell reconstitution after alpha-beta-depleted transplantation in children. The authors prepared the TCRbeta library with unique molecular identifiers. TCRdb fed the PCR reads into MiXCR, producing one record per CDR3 protein. The profile shows a few hundred thousand distinct CDR3 sequences, roughly 15% of them singletons. The sample was PBMCs, mostly from graft donor cells, taken 360 days after TCRalphabeta/CD19-depleted stem cell transplant. These TCRs come from a boy younger than two who had a stem cell transplant for Wiskott-Aldrich syndrome, so the T cells may come from the graft donor.

This chain links TRBV4-1 with TRBJ1-5; TRBD1 matches 7 bases. The CDR3 consists of 17 residues. V gave up 3 bases and J gave up 0 bases; unmatched junction bases: 8. CDR1 MGHRA and CDR2 YSYEKL come from the germline V gene. The CDR3 is CASSHLPGQISNQPQHF. The CDR3 DNA is TGCGCCAGCAGCCATTTACCGGGACAGATTAGCAATCAGCCCCAGCATTTT.

This clonotype was observed a few times. The chain is built from TRBV11-2 and TRBJ2-7; a possible D gene is TRBD1 (5 bases). From germline, CDR1 is SGHAT and CDR2 FQNNGV. This CDR3 region has 14 residues. V lost 3 bases, J lost 4 bases, and 13 bases lay in between. CDR3 loop: CASSFPGMLYEQYF. The CDR3 DNA reads as TGTGCCAGCAGCTTCCCAGGGATGTTGTACGAGCAGTACTTC.

This clonotype has only a few counts. This chain links TRBV4-1 with TRBJ2-1; D gene uncertain. Trimming stripped 3 bases from V and 0 bases from J, with 9 bases between. The CDR3 is 15 amino acids. The germline V gene has CDR1 MGHRA and CDR2 YSYEKL. This chain's CDR3 is CASSHLQSSYNEQFF. CDR3 nucleotide sequence: TGCGCCAGCAGCCACCTACAGAGCTCCTACAATGAGCAGTTCTTC.

The chain recombines TRBV18 with TRBJ2-7; weak D call: TRBD1 (6 bases). Germline V lookup: CDR1 KGHSH, CDR2 LQKENI. The CDR3 sequence is 14 residues long. V lost 4 bases and J 9 bases, leaving 19 bases between the germline ends. The CDR3 nucleotides read TGTGCCAGCTCACGACGGGACACAATGACAGGGCAGTACTTC. Translating it yields CASSRRDTMTGQYF.

The chain joins TRBV29-1 to TRBJ2-1; weak D call: TRBD2 (6 bases). V gave up 8 bases and J gave up 6 bases, with 14 bases separating them. The germline V gene encodes CDR1 SQVTM and CDR2 ANQGSEA. The CDR3 spans 12 residues. The CDR3 protein is CSLGGKGNEQFF. CDR3 nucleotide sequence: TGCAGCCTTGGGGGGAAAGGCAATGAGCAGTTCTTC.

J is TRBJ2-3 and V is TRBV5-4; maybe TRBD2 (6 bases). The CDR3 is 15 residues long. Trimming took off 5 bases at V and 1 base at J, with 14 bases between the two ends. CDR1 is SGHNT and CDR2 is YYREEE in the germline V gene (reference sequence). CDR3 sequence reads: CASRKGTVRTDTQYF. The CDR3 DNA reads as TGTGCCAGCAGAAAGGGGACTGTTCGCACAGATACGCAGTATTTT.

This clonotype appeared a few times. The CDR3: CASSPSRGIGELFF. CDR3 coding DNA: TGTGCCAGCAGCCCTAGTCGAGGGATCGGGGAGCTGTTTTTT. J is TRBJ2-2 and V is TRBV7-9, with D perhaps TRBD2 (5 bases). Germline V lookup: CDR1 SEHNR, CDR2 FQNEAQ (reference sequence). V lost 5 bases and J 7 bases, leaving 14 bases between the germline ends. CDR3 length equals 14 residues.

This clonotype showed up just a few times. V gene TRBV7-9 combines with J gene TRBJ2-5; a weak D match, TRBD1 (5 bases). The germline V gene has CDR1 SEHNR and CDR2 FQNEAQ (reference sequence). V lost 5 bases and J 4 bases, leaving 11 bases between the germline ends. This CDR3 is 13 amino acids long. The CDR3 loop reads CASSPRAGETQYF. For the CDR3, the DNA is TGTGCCAGCAGCCCCAGGGCTGGAGAGACCCAGTACTTC. The full variable domain, completed using reference TRBV7-9 and TRBJ2-5, is DTGVSQNPRHKITKRGQNVTFRCDPISEHNRLYWYRQTLGQGPEFLTYFQNEAQLEKSRLLSDRFSAERPKGSFSTLEIQRTEQGDSAMYLCASSPRAGETQYFGPGTRLLVL.

The chain employs TRBV7-2 and TRBJ2-4; 12 bases are shared with TRBD2. Trimming took 6 bases from V and 6 from J; bases not matched to a gene: 6. The CDR3 sequence is 15 residues long. CDR1 is SGHTA and CDR2 is FQGNSA in the germline V gene. CDR3 sequence: CASSSLAGGLNIQYF. The CDR3 nucleotides read TGTGCCAGCAGTTCCCTAGCGGGGGGGTTAAACATTCAGTACTTC.

This clonotype was found a few times. The V gene is TRBV4-1, the J gene TRBJ2-7; TRBD1 or TRBD2 may be the D gene (5 bases each). Trimming cost V 1 base and J 3 bases, with 19 bases left between them. The length of the CDR3 is 17 residues. Germline values: CDR1 MGHRA, CDR2 YSYEKL. The CDR3 DNA is TGCGCCAGCAGCCAAGGACAACGGACAAGGGACGGCTACGAGCAGTACTTC. Translating gives CASSQGQRTRDGYEQYF.

This clonotype showed up just a few times. The V call is TRBV7-2, the J call TRBJ2-3; 10 nucleotides match TRBD1. The length of the CDR3 is 16 residues. J was trimmed by 1 base and V by 5 bases; bases with no gene match: 6. Germline CDR1 reads SGHTA; CDR2 reads FQGNSA. CDR3 sequence reads: CASSIDRGRGTDTQYF. CDR3 nucleotides: TGTGCCAGCAGCATAGACAGGGGGCGTGGCACAGATACGCAGTATTTT.

CDR3 protein: CASSLYLRVPGELFF. As DNA, the CDR3 is TGTGCCAGCAGCTTATACCTTCGGGTCCCCGGGGAGCTGTTTTTT. The rearrangement uses TRBV7-2 and TRBJ2-2; no reliable D call. Trimming removed 2 bases from V and 6 bases from J, with 13 bases in between. This CDR3 is built from 15 residues. The germline CDR1 and CDR2 sequences are SGHTA and FQGNSA. Full variable domain (rest looked up from reference TRBV7-2 and TRBJ2-2): GAGVSQSPSNKVTEKGKDVELRCDPISGHTALYWYRQSLGQGLEFLIYFQGNSAPDKSGLPSDRFSAERTGGSVSTLTIQRTQQEDSAVYLCASSLYLRVPGELFFGEGSRLTVL.

The rearrangement uses TRBV4-1 and TRBJ2-2; D remains unclear. The V end was cut by 1 base, the J end by 5 bases, with 11 bases between. Germline loops: CDR1 MGHRA, CDR2 YSYEKL. There are 15 residues in the CDR3. In DNA, the CDR3 is TGCGCCAGCAGCCAAGGGGTCGTATCGACCGGGGAGCTGTTTTTT. Residues: CASSQGVVSTGELFF.

The sample holds a few counts of this clonotype. This chain uses TRBV6-5 with TRBJ2-7; 7 bases are shared with TRBD1. The V and J ends lost 3 bases and 11 bases, in that order; junction bases with no gene match: 7. The germline V gene has CDR1 MNHEY and CDR2 SVGAGI. This CDR3 is built from 12 residues. The CDR3 coding sequence is TGTGCCAGCAGTTATTTCGGACAGGAGAAGTACTTC. This translates into CASSYFGQEKYF.

The chain couples TRBV12-3 or TRBV12-4 to TRBJ2-7, with 7 bases matching TRBD1. The length of the CDR3 is 16 residues. The V and J ends lost 6 bases and 0 bases, in that order; junction bases with no gene match: 11. CDR3 nucleotides: TGTGCCAGCAGCCCCGAGGGGACAGTTTACTCCTACGAGCAGTACTTC. Translating it yields CASSPEGTVYSYEQYF.

There are a few counts of this clonotype. The gene calls are TRBV6-2 or TRBV6-3 and TRBJ2-6; the match to TRBD1 covers 12 bases. This CDR3 comprises 23 residues. V shed 0 bases and J 4 bases; nucleotides not matched to a gene: 19. CDR1 MNHEY and CDR2 SVGEGT come from the germline V gene. The CDR3 nucleotides read TGTGCCAGCAGTTACTCGGCGACGTTGGGGGACAGGGGGCTGCTGAGGGGGGCCAACGTCCTGACTTTC. Translated, it gives CASSYSATLGDRGLLRGANVLTF.

This clonotype was observed a few times. The chain recombines TRBV6-4 with TRBJ2-7, with D perhaps TRBD1 or TRBD2 (5 bases each). Trimming shortened V by 9 bases and J by 2 bases, and 26 bases separated the two germline ends. The CDR3 spans 17 residues. Germline-derived CDR1 and CDR2 are MRHNA and SNTAGT. CDR3 amino acids: CARLGTLAIRQTYEQYF. DNA for the CDR3: TGTGCCAGGTTAGGGACCCTGGCGATTCGGCAAACCTACGAGCAGTACTTC.

This clonotype was seen a handful of times. The chain couples TRBV11-2 to TRBJ2-1, with D uncertain. CDR3 size: 16 residues. The V gene's germline CDR1 is SGHAT and CDR2 FQNNGV. Trimming removed 5 bases at V and 6 bases at J, with 20 bases between. The DNA of the CDR3 is TGTGCCAGCAGCCGGCCGCTCTACCCTCTCGGCAATGAGCAGTTCTTC. Translation: CASSRPLYPLGNEQFF.

This clonotype has only a few counts. This rearrangement joins TRBV5-5 to TRBJ2-3; 14 bases agree with TRBD2. In germline, CDR1 is SGHKS, CDR2 YYEKEE (reference sequence). J lost 4 bases, V lost 0 bases, and 7 bases had no gene match. The CDR3 runs to 18 residues. CDR3 sequence reads: CASSLVGTSGRRADTQYF. Written as DNA, the CDR3 is TGTGCCAGCAGCTTGGTTGGGACTAGCGGGAGAAGGGCAGATACGCAGTATTTT. Together with reference TRBV5-5 and TRBJ2-3, the CDR3 gives the full variable domain: DAGVTQSPTHLIKTRGQQVTLRCSPISGHKSVSWYQQVLGQGPQFIFQYYEKEERGRGNFPDRFSARQFPNYSSELNVNALLLGDSALYLCASSLVGTSGRRADTQYFGPGTRLTVL.

This chain uses TRBV3-1 with TRBJ2-7, with D unclear. The CDR3 is 14 residues long. V lost 0 bases to trimming and J lost 2 bases, with 8 bases between them. The germline gives CDR1 LGHDT, CDR2 YNNKEL (reference sequence). The CDR3 loop is CASSQDAPPYEQYF. The CDR3 DNA is TGTGCCAGCAGCCAAGATGCGCCCCCCTACGAGCAGTACTTC.

V and J are TRBV18 and TRBJ2-7; unclear D gene. Germline loops: CDR1 KGHSH, CDR2 LQKENI. This CDR3 has 15 amino acids. The ends were cut back, 0 bases at V and 1 base at J, with 10 bases in the middle. The chain's CDR3 is CASSPPVGRSYEQYF. The CDR3 DNA reads TGTGCCAGCTCACCACCGGTGGGCCGGTCCTACGAGCAGTACTTC. The whole variable domain, filled in from reference TRBV18 and TRBJ2-7, reads NAGVMQNPRHLVRRRGQEARLRCSPMKGHSHVYWYRQLPEEGLKFMVYLQKENIIDESGMPKERFSAEFPKEGPSILRIQQVVRGDSAAYFCASSPPVGRSYEQYFGPGTRLTVT.

The V gene is TRBV7-9, the J gene TRBJ2-7; 8 nucleotides align to TRBD2. V was clipped by 1 base and J by 3 bases; unmatched bases: 8. Germline-derived CDR1 and CDR2 are SEHNR and FQNEAQ (reference sequence). The CDR3 covers 16 residues. This CDR3 reads CASSLVAAGDIYEQYF. The DNA of the CDR3 is TGTGCCAGCAGCTTAGTAGCAGCGGGAGATATCTACGAGCAGTACTTC.

The chain employs TRBV15 and TRBJ2-7; weak D call: TRBD2 (5 bases). The germline gives CDR1 LNHNV, CDR2 YYDKDF (reference sequence). The ends were cut back, 1 base at V and 2 bases at J, with 12 bases in the middle. The length of the CDR3 is 15 residues. The CDR3, as DNA: TGTGCCACCAGCAGAGTTCGACTATCCCCCTACGAGCAGTACTTC. Translating gives CATSRVRLSPYEQYF.

V is TRBV11-3 and J is TRBJ2-3; maybe TRBD2 (5 bases). This CDR3 has 17 amino acids. V lost 0 bases to trimming and J lost 0 bases, with 13 bases between them. CDR1 is SGHNT and CDR2 is YENEEA in the germline V gene. Here the CDR3 DNA reads TGTGCCAGCAGCTTAGATCTCAGGACGGGAAGCACAGATACGCAGTATTTT. Translation gives CASSLDLRTGSTDTQYF. Variable domain in full (rest from reference TRBV11-3 and TRBJ2-3): EAGVVQSPRYKIIEKKQPVAFWCNPISGHNTLYWYLQNLGQGPELLIRYENEEAVDDSQLPKDRFSAERLKGVDSTLKIQPAELGDSAVYLCASSLDLRTGSTDTQYFGPGTRLTVL.

This chain joins TRBV7-9 and TRBJ2-5; D could derive from TRBD1 or TRBD2 (5 bases each). Looked up from germline, CDR1 is SEHNR and CDR2 is FQNEAQ (reference sequence). The ends were cut back, 1 base at V and 6 bases at J, with 12 bases in the middle. The CDR3 runs 14 residues. The CDR3 DNA is TGTGCCAGCAGCTTAGACCCGAGGGGAAAGACCCAGTACTTC. As protein: CASSLDPRGKTQYF. The full variable domain, its missing parts supplied by reference TRBV7-9 and TRBJ2-5, is DTGVSQNPRHKITKRGQNVTFRCDPISEHNRLYWYRQTLGQGPEFLTYFQNEAQLEKSRLLSDRFSAERPKGSFSTLEIQRTEQGDSAMYLCASSLDPRGKTQYFGPGTRLLVL.

The J gene is TRBJ2-1, the V gene TRBV7-6; D is possibly TRBD2 (5 bases). Trimming removed 3 bases at V and 7 bases at J, with 13 bases between. Germline CDR1 is SGHVS and CDR2 is FNYEAQ. The CDR3 extends over 14 amino acids. CDR3 bases: TGTGCCAGCAGCTTGGCTAGCTTCGCAAATGAGCAGTTCTTC. It codes for CASSLASFANEQFF.

This clonotype was found many times. The chain links TRBV10-3 to TRBJ2-2; a weak D match, TRBD2 (6 bases). CDR1 is ENHRY and CDR2 is SYGVKD in the germline V gene. V lost 2 bases and J lost 1, with 8 bases in between. This CDR3 contains 15 residues. CDR3 bases: TGTGCCATCAGTGAGACCGGGAGGAACACCGGGGAGCTGTTTTTT. It translates to CAISETGRNTGELFF.

There are a few counts of this clonotype. The genes are TRBV12-3 or TRBV12-4 and TRBJ2-2, with D hard to call. The V gene lost 10 bases and the J gene lost 8 bases, with 8 bases spanning the gap. The CDR3 loop spans 10 amino acids. The CDR3, as DNA: TGTGCCATCGGGCAGGGGGAGCTGTTTTTT. This codes for CAIGQGELFF.

Only a few counts were recorded for this clonotype. The genes are TRBV3-1 and TRBJ2-1; TRBD2 matches 11 bases. The CDR3 has 17 residues. V trimming: 2 bases; J trimming: 3 bases; junction bases outside the gene matches: 6. CDR1 is LGHDT and CDR2 is YNNKEL in the germline V gene (reference sequence). As DNA, the CDR3 is TGTGCCAGCAGCCAATATAGCGGGGGGGAAGGCTACAATGAGCAGTTCTTC. It codes for CASSQYSGGEGYNEQFF.

This chain uses TRBV5-6 with TRBJ2-2, with TRBD2 identical over 8 bases. From germline, CDR1 is SGHDT and CDR2 YYEEEE. The CDR3 is 16 residues long. The V gene end was trimmed by 3 bases and the J gene end by 3 bases; junction bases not matched to a gene: 7. The CDR3 nucleotides are TGTGCCAGCAGCTCCGGGACTAGGGGATACACCGGGGAGCTGTTTTTT. It translates to CASSSGTRGYTGELFF.

The J gene is TRBJ2-3, the V gene TRBV7-8, with D possibly being TRBD1 or TRBD2 (5 bases each). V shed 4 bases and J shed 4 bases, with 6 bases lying between them. The CDR3 sequence is 12 residues long. Germline V gives CDR1 SGHVS, CDR2 FQNEAQ. The CDR3 sequence is CASSWGSDTQYF. CDR3 DNA: TGTGCCAGCAGCTGGGGGTCAGATACGCAGTATTTT.

This clonotype has just a few counts. The chain carries TRBV18 and TRBJ2-7; 7 bases fit TRBD1. The CDR3 totals 13 residues. V shed 1 base and J 6 bases; nucleotides not matched to a gene: 3. Germline V gives CDR1 KGHSH, CDR2 LQKENI. CDR3 amino acids: CASSPLDRAEQYF. In nucleotides, the CDR3 is TGTGCCAGCTCACCACTTGACAGGGCCGAGCAGTACTTC.